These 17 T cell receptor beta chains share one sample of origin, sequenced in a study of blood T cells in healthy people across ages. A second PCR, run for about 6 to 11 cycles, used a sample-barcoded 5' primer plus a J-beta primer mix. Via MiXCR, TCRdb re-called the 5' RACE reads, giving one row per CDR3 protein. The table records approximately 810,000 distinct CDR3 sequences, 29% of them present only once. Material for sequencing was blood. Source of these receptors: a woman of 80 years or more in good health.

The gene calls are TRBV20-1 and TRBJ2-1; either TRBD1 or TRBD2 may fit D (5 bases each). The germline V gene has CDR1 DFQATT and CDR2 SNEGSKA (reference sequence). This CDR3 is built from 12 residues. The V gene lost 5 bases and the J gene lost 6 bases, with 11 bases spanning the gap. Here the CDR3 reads CSAEGTANEQFF. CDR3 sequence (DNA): TGCAGTGCTGAGGGGACCGCCAATGAGCAGTTCTTC.

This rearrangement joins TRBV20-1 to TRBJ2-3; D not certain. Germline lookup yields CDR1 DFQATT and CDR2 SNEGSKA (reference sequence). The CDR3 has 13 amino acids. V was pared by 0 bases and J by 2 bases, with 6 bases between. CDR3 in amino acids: CSAREFSTDTQYF. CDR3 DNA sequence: TGCAGTGCTAGAGAGTTCTCCACAGATACGCAGTATTTT.

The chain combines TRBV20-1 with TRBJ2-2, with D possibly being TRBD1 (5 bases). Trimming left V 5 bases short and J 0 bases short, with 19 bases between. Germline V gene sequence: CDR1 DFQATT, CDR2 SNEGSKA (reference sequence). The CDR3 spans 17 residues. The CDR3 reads CSAPPIDRQPNTGELFF. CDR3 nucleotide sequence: TGCAGTGCTCCGCCGATCGACAGACAACCGAACACCGGGGAGCTGTTTTTT.

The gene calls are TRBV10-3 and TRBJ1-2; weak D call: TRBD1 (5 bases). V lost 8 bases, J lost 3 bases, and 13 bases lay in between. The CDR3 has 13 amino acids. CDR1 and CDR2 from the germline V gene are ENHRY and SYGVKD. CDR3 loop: CAIGGHKDYGYTF. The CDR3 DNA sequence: TGTGCCATCGGTGGACACAAAGACTATGGCTACACCTTC.

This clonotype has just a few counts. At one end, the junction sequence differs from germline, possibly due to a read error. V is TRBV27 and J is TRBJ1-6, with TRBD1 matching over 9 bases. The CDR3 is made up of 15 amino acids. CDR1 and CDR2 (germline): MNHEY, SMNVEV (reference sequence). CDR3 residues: CASTLGDRDNSPLHF. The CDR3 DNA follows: TGTGCCAGCACTTTAGGGGACAGGGACAATTCACCCCTCCACTTT.

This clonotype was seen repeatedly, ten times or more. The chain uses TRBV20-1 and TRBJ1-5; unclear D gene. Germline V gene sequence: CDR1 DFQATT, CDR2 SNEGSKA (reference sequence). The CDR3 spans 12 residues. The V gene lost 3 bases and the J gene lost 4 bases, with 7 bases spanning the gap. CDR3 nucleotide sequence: TGCAGTGCTAGCCTCAATAATCAGCCCCAGCATTTT. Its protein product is CSASLNNQPQHF.

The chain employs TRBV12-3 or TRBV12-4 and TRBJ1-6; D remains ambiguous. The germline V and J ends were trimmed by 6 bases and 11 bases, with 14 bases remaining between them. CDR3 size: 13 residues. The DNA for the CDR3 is TGTGCCAGCAGGGGAACGTTTCTTCCACCCCTCCACTTT. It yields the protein CASRGTFLPPLHF.

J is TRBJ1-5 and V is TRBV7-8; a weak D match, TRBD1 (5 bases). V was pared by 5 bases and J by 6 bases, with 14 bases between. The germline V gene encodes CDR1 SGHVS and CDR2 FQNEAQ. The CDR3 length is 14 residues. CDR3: CASSPGGGSQPQHF. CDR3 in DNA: TGTGCCAGCAGCCCTGGGGGGGGGAGTCAGCCCCAGCATTTT.

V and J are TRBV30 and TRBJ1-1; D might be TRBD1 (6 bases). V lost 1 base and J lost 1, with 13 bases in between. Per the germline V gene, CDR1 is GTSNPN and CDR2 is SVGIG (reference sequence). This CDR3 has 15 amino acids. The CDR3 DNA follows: TGTGCCTGGAGTGCAAGGGGGGGGCAGAACACTGAAGCTTTCTTT. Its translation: CAWSARGGQNTEAFF.

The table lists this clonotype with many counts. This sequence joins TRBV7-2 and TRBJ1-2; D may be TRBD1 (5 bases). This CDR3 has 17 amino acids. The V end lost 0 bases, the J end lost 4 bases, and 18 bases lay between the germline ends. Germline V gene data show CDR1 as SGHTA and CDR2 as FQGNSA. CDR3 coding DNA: TGTGCCAGCAGCTTAGCCCCCATAAGGAGGGGAAGCTATGGCTACACCTTC. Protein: CASSLAPIRRGSYGYTF.

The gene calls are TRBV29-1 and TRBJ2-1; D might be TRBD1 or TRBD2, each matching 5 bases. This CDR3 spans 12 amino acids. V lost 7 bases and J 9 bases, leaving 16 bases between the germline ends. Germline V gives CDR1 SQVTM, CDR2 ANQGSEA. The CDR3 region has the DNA TGCAGCGGAGAAGGGACCGCAATTGAGCAGTTCTTC. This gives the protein CSGEGTAIEQFF.

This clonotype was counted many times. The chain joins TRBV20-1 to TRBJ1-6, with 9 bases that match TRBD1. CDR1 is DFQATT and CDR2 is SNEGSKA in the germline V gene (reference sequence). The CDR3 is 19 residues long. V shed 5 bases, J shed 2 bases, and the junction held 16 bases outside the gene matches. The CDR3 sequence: CSASRSVGTGFTYNSPLHF. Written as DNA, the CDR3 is TGCAGTGCTTCCAGATCGGTGGGGACAGGGTTTACCTATAATTCACCCCTCCACTTT.

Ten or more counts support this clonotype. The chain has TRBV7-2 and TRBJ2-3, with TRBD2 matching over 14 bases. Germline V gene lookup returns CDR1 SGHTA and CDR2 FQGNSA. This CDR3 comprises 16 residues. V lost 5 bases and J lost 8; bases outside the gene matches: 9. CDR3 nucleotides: TGTGCCAGCAGCCGACGGGGGACTAGCGGGGGAGGTACGCAGTATTTT. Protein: CASSRRGTSGGGTQYF. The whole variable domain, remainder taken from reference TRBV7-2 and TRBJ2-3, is GAGVSQSPSNKVTEKGKDVELRCDPISGHTALYWYRQSLGQGLEFLIYFQGNSAPDKSGLPSDRFSAERTGGSVSTLTIQRTQQEDSAVYLCASSRRGTSGGGTQYFGPGTRLTVL.

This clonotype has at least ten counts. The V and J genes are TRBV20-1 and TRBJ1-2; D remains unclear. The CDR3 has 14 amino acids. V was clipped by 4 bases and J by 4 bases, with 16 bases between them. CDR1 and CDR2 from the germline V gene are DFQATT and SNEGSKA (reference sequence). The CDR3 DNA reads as TGCAGTGCTAAGGAATGGCAGGAGCTCTATGGCTACACCTTC. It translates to CSAKEWQELYGYTF.

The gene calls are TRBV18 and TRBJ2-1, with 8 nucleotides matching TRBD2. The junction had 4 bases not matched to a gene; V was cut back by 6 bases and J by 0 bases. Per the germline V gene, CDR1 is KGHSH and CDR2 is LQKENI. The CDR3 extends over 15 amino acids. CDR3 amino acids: CASSFGGVSYNEQFF. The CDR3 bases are TGTGCCAGCTCTTTCGGGGGGGTCTCCTACAATGAGCAGTTCTTC.

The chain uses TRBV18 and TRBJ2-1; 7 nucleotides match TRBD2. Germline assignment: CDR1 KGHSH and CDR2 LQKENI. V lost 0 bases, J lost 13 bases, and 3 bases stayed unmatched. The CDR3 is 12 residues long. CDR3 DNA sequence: TGTGCCAGCTCACCACCAAGCGGGGTACAGTTCTTC. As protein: CASSPPSGVQFF.

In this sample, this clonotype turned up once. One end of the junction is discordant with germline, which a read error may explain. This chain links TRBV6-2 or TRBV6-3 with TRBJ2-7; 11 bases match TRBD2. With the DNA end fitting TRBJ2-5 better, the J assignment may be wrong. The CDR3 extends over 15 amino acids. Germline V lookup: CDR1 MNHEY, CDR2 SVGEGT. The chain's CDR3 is CTSSAGLAGGETQYF. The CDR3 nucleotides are TGTACCAGCAGTGCCGGGTTAGCGGGGGGGGAGACCCAGTACTTC.